These 29 T cell receptor beta chains were sequenced from one sample in a study of cytomegalovirus exposure and HLA in healthy donors. This PCR relied on a set of 60 Vbeta primers and 13 Jbeta primers. Here immunoSEQ multiplex PCR was the method, and the copy in TCRdb shows in-frame clones only, minus some. The sample includes some 150,000 clones, around four fifths seen only once; the top ten take about 2.5%. The sample comprised PBMCs. The source is a boy younger than 10 in good health and CMV-seronegative.

This chain connects TRBV10-2 to TRBJ1-1; D is undetermined. The ends were cut back, 2 bases at V and 10 bases at J, with 11 bases in the middle. The CDR3 covers 12 residues. CDR1 is WSHSY and CDR2 is SAAADI in the germline V gene. CDR3 bases: TGCGCCAGCAGTGAGAGAAGGGAGGGAGCTTTCTTT. It yields the protein CASSERREGAFF.

The V and J genes are TRBV4-2 and TRBJ2-3, with TRBD2 as a possible D gene (5 bases). CDR1 is LGHNA and CDR2 is YNFKEQ in the germline V gene. Trimming took off 3 bases at V and 2 bases at J, with 15 bases between the two ends. The CDR3 covers 16 residues. This CDR3 is CASSHHLAADTDTQYF. CDR3 in DNA: TGTGCCAGCAGCCACCATCTAGCTGCGGACACAGATACGCAGTATTTT.

The V and J genes are TRBV25-1 and TRBJ2-1, with 8 bases aligning to TRBD2. Trimming removed 3 bases from V and 8 bases from J; junction bases left unmatched: 9. The germline V gene has CDR1 MGHDK and CDR2 SYGVNS. The CDR3 has 15 residues. DNA for the CDR3: TGTGCCAGCAGTGACCCCGGGACTAGGATCCATGAGCAGTTCTTC. Protein sequence: CASSDPGTRIHEQFF. Based on the CDR3 plus reference TRBV25-1 and TRBJ2-1, the full variable domain is EADIYQTPRYLVIGTGKKITLECSQTMGHDKMYWYQQDPGMELHLIHYSYGVNSTEKGDLSSESTVSRIRTEHFPLTLESARPSHTSQYLCASSDPGTRIHEQFFGPGTRLTVL.

The genes are TRBV6-6 and TRBJ1-1; 9 bases fit TRBD1. Germline assignment: CDR1 MNHNY and CDR2 SVGAGI (reference sequence). J was trimmed by 14 bases and V by 2 bases; bases with no gene match: 12. The CDR3 extends over 14 amino acids. The CDR3 DNA follows: TGTGCCAGCAGTTACCCTACAGGGGGCGCTGGACCCTTCTTT. Protein sequence: CASSYPTGGAGPFF.

The chain recombines TRBV5-1 with TRBJ2-3; perhaps TRBD1 as D (5 bases). Deletions cut 3 bases from V and 0 bases from J, with 8 bases between. CDR3 length: 14 amino acids. Germline loops: CDR1 SGHRS, CDR2 YFSETQ. The CDR3 region is CASSSGPSTDTQYF. As DNA, the CDR3 is TGCGCCAGCAGCTCAGGGCCCAGCACAGATACGCAGTATTTT. The full variable domain, rest sourced from reference TRBV5-1 and TRBJ2-3, is KAGVTQTPRYLIKTRGQQVTLSCSPISGHRSVSWYQQTPGQGLQFLFEYFSETQRNKGNFPGRFSGRQFSNSRSEMNVSTLELGDSALYLCASSSGPSTDTQYFGPGTRLTVL.

As to this clone: The junction departs from germline at one end; a sequencing error may be responsible. The chain recombines TRBV4-1 with TRBJ1-4, with D possibly matching TRBD1 (5 bases). This CDR3 contains 18 residues. Germline assignment: CDR1 MGHRA and CDR2 YSYEKL. The CDR3 reads CASSQLFSRETTSEKLFF. In nucleotides, the CDR3 is TGCGCCAGCAGCCAACTCTTCTCCAGGGAGACGACTAGTGAAAAACTGTTTTTT.

This clone has more than one count but fewer than ten. The V and J genes are TRBV6-6 and TRBJ2-7; 11 nucleotides agree with TRBD2. The germline gives CDR1 MNHNY, CDR2 SVGAGI (reference sequence). With 4 bases clipped from V and 8 bases from J, the junction kept 10 bases outside the gene matches. The CDR3 runs to 15 residues. For the CDR3, the DNA is TGTGCCAGCAGTTTTATAGCGGGAGGGCTAACTCAGCAGTACTTC. It encodes CASSFIAGGLTQQYF.

This clone occurred once. V usage is TRBV19 and J usage is TRBJ2-3; 10 nucleotides align to TRBD1. V shed 9 bases and J 4 bases; nucleotides not matched to a gene: 7. CDR1 and CDR2 from the germline V gene are LNHDA and SQIVND (reference sequence). This CDR3 spans 14 amino acids. CDR3 protein: CASHRQGAADTQYF. CDR3 coding DNA: TGTGCCAGCCACCGACAGGGGGCCGCAGATACGCAGTATTTT.

The chain combines TRBV7-6 with TRBJ2-2; no firm D call. This CDR3 has 13 residues. From germline, CDR1 is SGHVS and CDR2 FNYEAQ. The germline V and J ends were trimmed by 4 bases and 5 bases, with 8 bases remaining between them. CDR3 in amino acids: CASSYGPTGELFF. The CDR3 bases are TGTGCCAGCAGCTACGGTCCAACCGGGGAGCTGTTTTTT.

V and J are TRBV4-1 and TRBJ1-3; D gene uncertain. V was pared by 4 bases and J by 0 bases, with 13 bases between. CDR3 size: 16 residues. Germline V gene lookup returns CDR1 MGHRA and CDR2 YSYEKL. In DNA, the CDR3 is TGCGCCAGCAGCCTCCGGACGGGGAACTCTGGAAACACCATATATTTT. Amino acid sequence: CASSLRTGNSGNTIYF.

V and J are TRBV4-1 and TRBJ2-1; maybe TRBD1 (5 bases). The CDR3 extends over 16 amino acids. The V end was cut by 1 base, the J end by 1 base, with 11 bases between. Per germline, CDR1 MGHRA and CDR2 YSYEKL. For the CDR3, the DNA is TGCGCCAGCAGCCAAGTGGGGCGGCAATCCTACAATGAGCAGTTCTTC. Translated: CASSQVGRQSYNEQFF.

The rearrangement uses TRBV7-2 and TRBJ2-5; TRBD2 matches 12 bases. Per germline, CDR1 SGHTA and CDR2 FQGNSA. There are 15 residues in the CDR3. Trimming removed 1 base from V and 5 bases from J; junction bases left unmatched: 2. DNA of the CDR3: TGTGCCAGCAGCTTAGTGACTAGCGGGGGTGAGACCCAGTACTTC. Encoded protein: CASSLVTSGGETQYF.

The chain has TRBV19 and TRBJ2-2; 8 bases fit TRBD1. The CDR3 is made up of 19 amino acids. The V gene end was trimmed by 5 bases and the J gene end by 6 bases; junction bases not matched to a gene: 20. Germline lookup yields CDR1 LNHDA and CDR2 SQIVND (reference sequence). The CDR3 nucleotides read TGTGCCAGTAGTCTGCCGGCGATTATCGGGCAGGGGGCCGCCGGGGAGCTGTTTTTT. Protein product: CASSLPAIIGQGAAGELFF.

The gene calls are TRBV15 and TRBJ2-3, with TRBD1 matching 9 bases. V gave up 3 bases and J gave up 1 base; unmatched junction bases: 8. The CDR3 runs to 17 residues. In germline, CDR1 is LNHNV, CDR2 YYDKDF (reference sequence). The CDR3 is CATSRGTGGQGTDTQYF. DNA of the CDR3: TGTGCCACCAGCAGGGGTACAGGGGGCCAGGGCACAGATACGCAGTATTTT.

In this sample, this clone turned up once. The chain is built from TRBV30 and TRBJ2-6; no clear D. The germline V gene has CDR1 GTSNPN and CDR2 SVGIG (reference sequence). The CDR3 spans 16 residues. Deletions cut 2 bases from V and 0 bases from J, with 11 bases between. CDR3 in DNA: TGTGCCTGGAGTCAGGAACGATCCTCTGGGGCCAACGTCCTGACTTTC. Protein: CAWSQERSSGANVLTF.

The V call is TRBV19, the J call TRBJ2-2, with 9 bases lining up with TRBD1. This CDR3 is built from 15 residues. The V segment lost 7 bases and the J segment 4 bases; nucleotides outside the gene matches: 7. Germline CDR1 and CDR2: LNHDA and SQIVND (reference sequence). The CDR3 is CASTTGTGSTGELFF. Written as DNA, the CDR3 is TGTGCCAGTACCACTGGGACAGGGAGCACCGGGGAGCTGTTTTTT.

This clone was counted a few times. J is TRBJ1-2 and V is TRBV30; TRBD1 matches 8 bases. Germline V lookup: CDR1 GTSNPN, CDR2 SVGIG (reference sequence). Trimming cost V 3 bases and J 7 bases; bases outside gene matches: 13. This CDR3 is built from 15 residues. CDR3 residues: CAWSPKARTGCGYTF. The CDR3 DNA follows: TGTGCCTGGAGCCCTAAGGCAAGGACAGGGTGTGGCTACACCTTC.

This rearrangement joins TRBV29-1 to TRBJ2-1; perhaps TRBD2 as D (5 bases). Germline CDR1 and CDR2: SQVTM and ANQGSEA. V shed 3 bases and J shed 0 bases, with 6 bases lying between them. The CDR3 contains 13 residues. Here the CDR3 DNA reads TGCAGCGTTGATCGGGGCTCCTACAATGAGCAGTTCTTC. Translated: CSVDRGSYNEQFF.

The chain combines TRBV7-3 with TRBJ2-3, with D uncertain. V was shortened by 1 base and J by 6 bases, with 8 bases between the two germline ends. Germline V gives CDR1 SGHTA, CDR2 FQGTGA. This CDR3 spans 13 amino acids. The DNA of the CDR3 is TGTGCCAGCAGCTTAATTGGCCCGGATACGCAGTATTTT. It encodes CASSLIGPDTQYF.

The chain couples TRBV6-1 to TRBJ2-7; no reliable D call. Trimming removed 2 bases from V and 7 bases from J, with 9 bases in between. Germline V gene lookup returns CDR1 MNHNS and CDR2 SASEGT. The CDR3 covers 12 residues. The CDR3 protein is CASSEYSSEQYF. The CDR3 coding sequence is TGTGCCAGCAGTGAATACTCCTCGGAGCAGTACTTC.

The CDR3 sequence is CSAYPGGDNGYTF. In DNA, the CDR3 is TGCAGCGCATATCCGGGGGGGGATAATGGCTACACCTTC. The V and J genes are TRBV29-1 and TRBJ1-2, with a possible D match to TRBD1 (5 bases). The V gene's germline CDR1 is SQVTM and CDR2 ANQGSEA. The V end lost 7 bases, the J end lost 6 bases, and 18 bases lay between the germline ends. The CDR3 has 13 amino acids. The complete variable domain, with remaining parts taken from reference TRBV29-1 and TRBJ1-2, reads SAVISQKPSRDICQRGTSLTIQCQVDSQVTMMFWYRQQPGQSLTLIATANQGSEATYESGFVIDKFPISRPNLTFSTLTVSNMSPEDSSIYLCSAYPGGDNGYTFGSGTRLTVV.

This clone came up once. V and J are TRBV7-2 and TRBJ2-7; D is possibly TRBD2 (5 bases). Trimming shortened V by 2 bases and J by 7 bases, and 15 bases separated the two germline ends. Germline V gene data show CDR1 as SGHTA and CDR2 as FQGNSA. The CDR3 runs to 14 residues. The CDR3 sequence: CASSLMSSVPEQYF. CDR3 nucleotides: TGTGCCAGCAGCTTAATGAGTAGCGTCCCAGAGCAGTACTTC. Supplemented by reference TRBV7-2 and TRBJ2-7, the full variable domain reads GAGVSQSPSNKVTEKGKDVELRCDPISGHTALYWYRQSLGQGLEFLIYFQGNSAPDKSGLPSDRFSAERTGGSVSTLTIQRTQQEDSAVYLCASSLMSSVPEQYFGPGTRLTVT.

This rearrangement joins TRBV28 to TRBJ2-7; 10 bases agree with TRBD2. Germline V gene data show CDR1 as MDHEN and CDR2 as SYDVKM. Unmatched junction bases numbered 10, after V lost 7 bases and J lost 4 bases. The CDR3 loop spans 15 amino acids. The CDR3 sequence: CASISTSGLGYEQYF. CDR3 DNA: TGTGCCAGCATCTCGACTAGCGGGCTCGGGTACGAGCAGTACTTC.

The rearrangement links TRBV7-9 to TRBJ2-1, with D perhaps TRBD2 (5 bases). V shed 5 bases and J shed 2 bases, with 19 bases lying between them. The CDR3 sequence is 17 residues long. CDR1 and CDR2 from the germline V gene are SEHNR and FQNEAQ (reference sequence). CDR3 in amino acids: CASSTTNRGSPYNEQFF. The CDR3 DNA reads TGTGCCAGCAGCACGACTAACCGGGGATCCCCCTACAATGAGCAGTTCTTC.

The gene calls are TRBV2 and TRBJ2-3; D possibly corresponds to TRBD2 (6 bases). The germline V gene encodes CDR1 SNHLY and CDR2 FYNNEI. CDR3 length: 13 amino acids. V was pared by 10 bases and J by 5 bases, with 16 bases between. DNA for the CDR3: TGTGCCACAACCGGGACTTATCGAGATACGCAGTATTTT. Residues: CATTGTYRDTQYF.

This chain connects TRBV6-5 to TRBJ2-7, with D uncertain. CDR1 is MNHEY and CDR2 is SVGAGI in the germline V gene. This CDR3 comprises 13 residues. V was clipped by 5 bases and J by 5 bases, with 13 bases between them. Here the CDR3 reads CASSPLPINEQYF. For the CDR3, the DNA is TGTGCCAGCAGTCCCCTACCGATAAACGAGCAGTACTTC.

The chain joins TRBV7-2 to TRBJ2-1, with a tentative D call TRBD2 (6 bases). The V gene lost 5 bases and the J gene lost 6 bases, with 11 bases spanning the gap. Germline CDR1 is SGHTA and CDR2 is FQGNSA. CDR3 length: 13 amino acids. DNA of the CDR3: TGTGCCAGCAGCACGCGGGACTTCAATGAGCAGTTCTTC. Translating gives CASSTRDFNEQFF. Together with reference TRBV7-2 and TRBJ2-1, the CDR3 gives the full variable domain: GAGVSQSPSNKVTEKGKDVELRCDPISGHTALYWYRQSLGQGLEFLIYFQGNSAPDKSGLPSDRFSAERTGGSVSTLTIQRTQQEDSAVYLCASSTRDFNEQFFGPGTRLTVL.

The V and J genes are TRBV9 and TRBJ2-1; 10 bases match TRBD2. The CDR3 extends over 18 amino acids. CDR1 SGDLS and CDR2 YYNGEE come from the germline V gene. V shed 2 bases, J shed 5 bases, and the junction held 13 bases outside the gene matches. The CDR3 DNA sequence: TGTGCCAGCAGCGTGGGTTCGGGTGGTAGCGGGGGGAACAATGAGCAGTTCTTC. This translates into CASSVGSGGSGGNNEQFF.

The chain couples TRBV28 to TRBJ2-7; 7 bases are a match to TRBD2. The V segment lost 3 bases and the J segment 1 base; nucleotides outside the gene matches: 3. The germline V gene has CDR1 MDHEN and CDR2 SYDVKM. There are 14 residues in the CDR3. This chain's CDR3 is CASSFGGGSYEQYF. In DNA, the CDR3 is TGTGCCAGCAGTTTTGGCGGGGGTTCCTACGAGCAGTACTTC.